This T cell receptor beta chain was captured in a study of identical twins. TCRdb reprocessed the 5' RACE reads with MiXCR, giving one entry per CDR3 protein. The profile shows roughly 690,000 distinct CDR3 sequences, 21% of them singletons. Trimming took off 5 bases at V and 5 bases at J, with 13 bases between the two ends. The CDR3 runs 14 residues. This clonotype has just a few counts. Another study also made use of these data, one on T cells expressing NK-cell markers.

Input material: PBMCs. The chain is built from TRBV12-3 or TRBV12-4 and TRBJ1-5, with TRBD1 as a possible D gene (5 bases). The clonotype originates from a woman younger than 30 in good health. The CDR3 DNA reads as TGTGCCAGCAGTCTTGGGGGAACCCATCAGCCCCAGCATTTT. Amino acid sequence: CASSLGGTHQPQHF.